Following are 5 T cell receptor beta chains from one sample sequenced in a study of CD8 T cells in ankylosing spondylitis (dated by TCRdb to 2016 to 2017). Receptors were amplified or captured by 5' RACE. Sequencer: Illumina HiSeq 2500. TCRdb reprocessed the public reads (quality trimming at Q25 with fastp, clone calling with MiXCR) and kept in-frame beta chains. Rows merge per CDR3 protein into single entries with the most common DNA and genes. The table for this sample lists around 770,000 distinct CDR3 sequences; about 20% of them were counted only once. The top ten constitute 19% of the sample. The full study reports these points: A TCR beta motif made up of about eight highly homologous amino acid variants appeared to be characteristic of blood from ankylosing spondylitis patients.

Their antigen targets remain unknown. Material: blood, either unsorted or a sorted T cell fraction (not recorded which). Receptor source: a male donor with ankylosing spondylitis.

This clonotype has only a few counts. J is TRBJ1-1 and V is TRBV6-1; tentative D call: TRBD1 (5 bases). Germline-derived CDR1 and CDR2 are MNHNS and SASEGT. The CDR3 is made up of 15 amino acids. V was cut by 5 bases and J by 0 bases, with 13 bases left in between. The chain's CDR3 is CASSKGVTMNTEAFF. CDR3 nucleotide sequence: TGTGCCAGCAGTAAAGGGGTAACTATGAACACTGAAGCTTTCTTT.

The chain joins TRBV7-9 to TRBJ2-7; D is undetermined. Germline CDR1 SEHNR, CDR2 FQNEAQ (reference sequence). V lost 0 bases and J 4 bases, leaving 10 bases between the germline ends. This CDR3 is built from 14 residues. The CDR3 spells CASSLAVRDYEQYF. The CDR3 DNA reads TGTGCCAGCAGCTTAGCTGTCAGAGATTACGAGCAGTACTTC.

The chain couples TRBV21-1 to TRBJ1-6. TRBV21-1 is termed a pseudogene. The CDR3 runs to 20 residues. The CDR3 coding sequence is TGTGCCAGCAGCAAAGGAGTCGCAAAGTCACCTGGGTCATTAAATTCACCCCTCCACTTT. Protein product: CASSKGVAKSPGSLNSPLHF.

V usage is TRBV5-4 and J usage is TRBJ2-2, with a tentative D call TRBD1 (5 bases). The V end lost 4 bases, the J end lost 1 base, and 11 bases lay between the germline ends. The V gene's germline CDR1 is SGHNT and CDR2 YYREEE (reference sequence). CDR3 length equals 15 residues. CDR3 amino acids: CASSVQGVNTGELFF. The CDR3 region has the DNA TGTGCCAGCAGCGTCCAGGGTGTGAACACCGGGGAGCTGTTTTTT.

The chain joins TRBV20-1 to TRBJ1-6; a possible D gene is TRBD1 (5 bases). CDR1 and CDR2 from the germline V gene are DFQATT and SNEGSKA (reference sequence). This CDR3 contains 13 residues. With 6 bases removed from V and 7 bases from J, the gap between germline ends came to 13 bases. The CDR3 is CSAHGTANSPLHF. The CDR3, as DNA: TGCAGTGCCCATGGGACGGCAAATTCACCCCTCCACTTT.